Listed below are T cell receptor beta chains from one sample, sequenced in a study of T cell changes during pregnancy in multiple sclerosis. Sequencing was performed with immunoSEQ multiplex PCR; in TCRdb, only in-frame clones are kept and a portion is missing. The data hold some 31,000 clones, with approximately 89% observed a single time. The sequences come from CD8+ T cells from peripheral blood mononuclear cells, collected in the second trimester of pregnancy. The source is a female donor with multiple sclerosis, enrolled in a pregnancy study. CDR3s include the opening cysteine and the closing phenylalanine or tryptophan. Each record gives: CDR3 protein, clone size, V gene. Clone sizes are given selectively: once, few, many, or a class where the clone is expanded.

CDR3: CASTVNTEAFF
size: NA
V: TRBV28

CDR3: CASSGRRFQGVYEQYF
size: NA
V: TRBV6-1

CDR3: CASSPCEQYF
size: NA
V: TRBV6-5

CDR3: CASKSRENEKLFF
size: NA
V: TRBV19

CDR3: CASSLWTSGTNNEQFF
size: NA
V: TRBV28

CDR3: CASSITGTRSQPQHF
size: NA
V: TRBV27

CDR3: CASSSSVNGNTIYF
size: NA
V: TRBV5-1

CDR3: CASSLSMNQPQHF
size: NA
V: TRBV27

CDR3: CASSWTGGHDTQYF
size: NA
V: TRBV7-6

CDR3: CASSTRESNSPLHF
size: NA
V: TRBV27

CDR3: CASSVADGDGELFF
size: NA
V: TRBV9

CDR3: CASSLPGGADTEAFF
size: NA
V: TRBV27

CDR3: CASSLGDRYNEQFF
size: NA
V: TRBV27

CDR3: CASSQTGGINEQYF
size: NA
V: TRBV28

CDR3: CAIDRGNTEAFF
size: once
V: TRBV6-5

CDR3: CASSQDSQGATEKLFF
size: NA
V: TRBV4-2

CDR3: CASSYLGQTNTGELFF
size: NA
V: TRBV6-6

CDR3: CASSQGMGSSYEQYF
size: NA
V: TRBV4-2

CDR3: CASSFRFNEQFF
size: NA
V: TRBV11-3

CDR3: CASSLLKGDEQFF
size: NA
V: TRBV7-3

CDR3: CASAHRGRDEQFF
size: NA
V: TRBV11-2

CDR3: CASSRQEGFSTDTQYF
size: NA
V: TRBV11-1

CDR3: CASSVGGNNYNEQFF
size: NA
V: TRBV9

CDR3: CASRHGTSGKSYNEQFF
size: NA
V: TRBV27

CDR3: CASTRFLAGVINEQFF
size: NA
V: TRBV7-2

CDR3: CASSSTSGSGYNEQFF
size: few
V: TRBV6-4

CDR3: CASSYSGQGYNEQFF
size: NA
V: TRBV6-5

CDR3: CASSLRGVQDVAGETQYF
size: NA
V: TRBV7-9

CDR3: CASSLRTGNQEAFF
size: NA
V: TRBV7-8

CDR3: CASSQTGSYEQYF
size: NA
V: TRBV4-3

CDR3: CASSIGGQGGETQYF
size: once
V: TRBV19

CDR3: CASSQVPGNTGELFF
size: NA
V: TRBV4-3

CDR3: CASSLDPRKGLAGGNNEQFF
size: NA
V: TRBV11-2

CDR3: CASSDPLNHPTYEQYF
size: NA
V: TRBV25-1

CDR3: CASSLWAGENEQFF
size: NA
V: TRBV27